Listed below are T cell receptor beta chains from one sample, sequenced in a study of identical twins. MiXCR, run by TCRdb on the 5' RACE reads, gives a single entry per CDR3 protein. This table has 690,000 or so distinct CDR3 sequences, approximately 9% appearing once. Another study also made use of these data, one on yellow fever vaccine responses in identical twins.

The sample consisted of PBMCs. The receptors come from a young woman in good health. CDR3s include the opening cysteine and the closing phenylalanine or tryptophan.

j_gene: TRBJ2-5; v_gene: TRBV11-2; CDR3aa: CASSLSSSRETQYF
j_gene: TRBJ2-3; v_gene: TRBV6-7; CDR3aa: CASSSSPRQTPTDTQYF
j_gene: TRBJ2-2; v_gene: TRBV5-1; CDR3aa: CASSSRQGAYTGELFF
j_gene: TRBJ2-5; v_gene: TRBV5-1; CDR3aa: CASSGGQMETQYF
j_gene: TRBJ2-7; v_gene: TRBV9; CDR3aa: CASSVAPGTTYEQYF
j_gene: TRBJ2-2; v_gene: TRBV29-1; CDR3aa: CSVEVGNTGELFF
j_gene: TRBJ2-7; v_gene: TRBV10-3; CDR3aa: CAISEVGGPSYEQYF
j_gene: TRBJ2-3; v_gene: TRBV29-1; CDR3aa: CSVGVSGSSDTQYF
j_gene: TRBJ2-1; v_gene: TRBV7-3; CDR3aa: CASSSGNSYNEQFF
j_gene: TRBJ1-2; v_gene: TRBV29-1; CDR3aa: CSVVAAGENYGYTF
j_gene: TRBJ2-1; v_gene: TRBV5-1; CDR3aa: CASSRTGLVDEQFF
j_gene: TRBJ1-1; v_gene: TRBV5-6; CDR3aa: CASSSGFRARDSEAFF
j_gene: TRBJ2-1; v_gene: TRBV24-1; CDR3aa: CATYDPNEQFF
j_gene: TRBJ1-1; v_gene: TRBV4-3; CDR3aa: CASSQEAGISEAFF